The 30 T cell receptor beta chains in this list originate from one sample, sequenced in a study of molecular identifiers for immune sequencing clone quantification. From the PCR reads, TCRdb called clonotypes with MiXCR, one entry per CDR3 protein. The sample includes 250,000 to 350,000 distinct CDR3 sequences, 20% to 25% of them seen just once. Sequencing used naive CD8+ T cells from blood, with Jurkat cell RNA spiked in. Subset denoted: FACS-sorted CD8+CD4-CCR7+CD45RA+ naive T cells. These receptors were collected from a human donor in good health. Some libraries in this study had Jurkat cell RNA spiked in.

This chain connects TRBV23-1 to TRBJ1-5; 7 bases are a match to TRBD1. TRBV23-1 is assigned to the ORF class and has an uncertain function. Unmatched junction bases numbered 16, after V lost 0 bases and J lost 11 bases. This CDR3 has 17 amino acids. The DNA for the CDR3 is TGCGCCAGCAGTCAATCGATTATAGGGGACAGTATGGGGGCCCAGCATTTT. The encoded protein is CASSQSIIGDSMGAQHF.

V and J are TRBV4-3 and TRBJ1-1; 9 bases are shared with TRBD1. J lost 10 bases, V lost 0 bases, and 3 bases had no gene match. CDR3 size: 13 residues. Per the germline V gene, CDR1 is LGHNA and CDR2 is YSLEER. The CDR3 spells CASSQDRDRVAFF. DNA of the CDR3: TGCGCCAGCAGCCAAGATAGGGACAGGGTAGCTTTCTTT.

The table lists this clonotype with a few counts. V and J are TRBV27 and TRBJ2-7; 7 bases map to TRBD1. The CDR3 extends over 16 amino acids. CDR1 and CDR2 from the germline V gene are MNHEY and SMNVEV (reference sequence). V trimming: 5 bases; J trimming: 5 bases; junction bases outside the gene matches: 15. CDR3 protein: CASSLLTHTGAHEQYF. The CDR3 nucleotides are TGTGCCAGCAGTCTCCTAACTCACACAGGGGCCCACGAGCAGTACTTC.

A note on this clonotype: One junction end disagrees with the germline gene, perhaps due to a read error. V usage is TRBV2 and J usage is TRBJ1-2; D gene uncertain. This CDR3 is 14 amino acids long. CDR1 and CDR2 from the germline V gene are SNHLY and FYNNEI. The CDR3 DNA sequence: TGTGCCGGCAGTGTGGATTACAGTTCCTATGGCTACACCTTC. Its protein is CAGSVDYSSYGYTF.

The chain is built from TRBV3-2 and TRBJ1-1. TRBV3-2 is a pseudogene locus. The CDR3 consists of 13 residues. The CDR3 bases are TGTGCCAGCAGCCATCCTAGCGGAGCTGAAGCTTTCTTT. The encoded protein is CASSHPSGAEAFF.

The V and J genes are TRBV11-3 and TRBJ2-5; D gene ambiguous. This CDR3 spans 13 amino acids. From germline, CDR1 is SGHNT and CDR2 YENEEA. Between the trimmed V and J ends, which lost 5 bases and 7 bases, there was a span of 14 bases. For the CDR3, the DNA is TGTGCCAGCAGCCCCACCAATGACGCGACCCAGTACTTC. Translation: CASSPTNDATQYF.

In this sample, this clonotype turned up a few times. A single base separates this from a much larger clone, so it may be a read error. The chain joins TRBV28 to TRBJ1-5, with TRBD1 identical over 10 bases. V was clipped by 8 bases and J by 6 bases; unmatched bases: 4. CDR3 length: 13 amino acids. CDR1 is MDHEN and CDR2 is SYDVKM in the germline V gene. CDR3 in amino acids: CASEDRGSQPQHF. For the CDR3, the DNA is TGTGCCAGCGAGGACAGGGGGAGTCAGCCCCAGCATTTT.

This chain connects TRBV30 to TRBJ2-1; D perhaps matches TRBD2 (6 bases). The germline V gene encodes CDR1 GTSNPN and CDR2 SVGIG (reference sequence). The CDR3 is 12 residues long. V dropped 2 bases and J dropped 10 bases, with 12 bases sitting between them. The CDR3 region has the DNA TGTGCCTGGAGTCCGGGGGTAGGAGAGCAGTTCTTC. Protein: CAWSPGVGEQFF.

This clonotype appeared many times. V is TRBV29-1 and J is TRBJ2-1; D is uncertain. The germline gives CDR1 SQVTM, CDR2 ANQGSEA. V was trimmed by 6 bases and J by 4 bases, leaving 10 bases between them. The CDR3 runs 12 residues. CDR3 protein: CSVPLTYNEQFF. In DNA form, the CDR3 reads TGCAGCGTCCCTCTTACATACAATGAGCAGTTCTTC.

In its sample, this clonotype was seen many times. This rearrangement joins TRBV7-9 to TRBJ2-5; no firm D call. The CDR3 is made up of 13 amino acids. V was shortened by 2 bases and J by 5 bases, with 9 bases between the two germline ends. Germline CDR1 reads SEHNR; CDR2 reads FQNEAQ (reference sequence). The CDR3 sequence: CASSLLGSETQYF. In DNA form, the CDR3 reads TGTGCCAGCAGCTTATTAGGTTCCGAGACCCAGTACTTC. The complete variable domain, with remaining parts taken from reference TRBV7-9 and TRBJ2-5, reads DTGVSQNPRHKITKRGQNVTFRCDPISEHNRLYWYRQTLGQGPEFLTYFQNEAQLEKSRLLSDRFSAERPKGSFSTLEIQRTEQGDSAMYLCASSLLGSETQYFGPGTRLLVL.

There are many counts of this clonotype. The chain employs TRBV27 and TRBJ2-5; 9 bases map to TRBD2. Losses at the gene ends were 7 bases for V and 2 bases for J; bases not matched to a gene: 14. Germline V gene lookup returns CDR1 MNHEY and CDR2 SMNVEV (reference sequence). CDR3 size: 17 residues. The CDR3 nucleotides are TGTGCCAGCACTCCCGGTTCCCTAGCGGGGCCACAAGAGACCCAGTACTTC. It translates to CASTPGSLAGPQETQYF.

This clonotype has a count of ten or more. V is TRBV2 and J is TRBJ2-3; 9 bases are shared with TRBD2. The CDR3 loop spans 16 amino acids. J lost 0 bases, V lost 7 bases, and 8 bases had no gene match. Germline lookup yields CDR1 SNHLY and CDR2 FYNNEI. The CDR3 spells CASNLAGETSTDTQYF. Written as DNA, the CDR3 is TGTGCCAGCAACTTAGCGGGAGAGACTAGCACAGATACGCAGTATTTT.

V and J are TRBV4-3 and TRBJ1-5; a weak D match, TRBD1 (6 bases). CDR1 and CDR2 (germline): LGHNA, YSLEER. Trimming left V 0 bases short and J 5 bases short, with 26 bases between. The CDR3 totals 20 residues. CDR3 nucleotide sequence: TGCGCCAGCAGCCAAGATTGGGGGGGCCAGGGCATACTTCCCGATCAGCCCCAGCATTTT. It translates to CASSQDWGGQGILPDQPQHF.

This clonotype was seen more than once but under ten times. The chain carries TRBV7-9 and TRBJ2-3; the D is unclear. This CDR3 is 15 amino acids long. V was cut by 4 bases and J by 0 bases, with 11 bases left in between. CDR1 is SEHNR, CDR2 FQNEAQ, per germline (reference sequence). The CDR3 spells CASSSWTGSTDTQYF. As DNA, the CDR3 is TGTGCCAGCAGCTCCTGGACCGGGAGCACAGATACGCAGTATTTT.

The chain combines TRBV5-1 with TRBJ1-1, with 11 bases fitting TRBD1. The CDR3 extends over 16 amino acids. With 4 bases clipped from V and 5 bases from J, the junction kept 10 bases outside the gene matches. Germline V CDR1 and CDR2: SGHRS, YFSETQ. The CDR3 coding sequence is TGCGCCAGCAGCAAAGGACAGGGGGCGCGGGGTACTGAAGCTTTCTTT. This translates into CASSKGQGARGTEAFF.

This clonotype was seen many times. This rearrangement joins TRBV20-1 to TRBJ2-3; TRBD1 aligns across 7 bases. The CDR3 runs 13 residues. Germline CDR1 and CDR2: DFQATT and SNEGSKA (reference sequence). V lost 4 bases, J lost 3 bases, and 4 bases stayed unmatched. The CDR3, as DNA: TGCAGTGCTACGGGACAGACTACAGATACGCAGTATTTT. This codes for CSATGQTTDTQYF.

Remarks on this clonotype: Possible read error: a much larger clone is one base away. The rearrangement uses TRBV15 and TRBJ2-7; 7 bases map to TRBD2. Germline V gene sequence: CDR1 LNHNV, CDR2 YYDKDF (reference sequence). The CDR3 sequence is 13 residues long. CDR3 DNA: TGTGCCACCAGCAGGCCGCGGGGGTTGGAGCGGTACTTC. It is translated as CATSRPRGLERYF.

This clonotype was found many times. This sequence joins TRBV5-1 and TRBJ2-7, with a possible D match to TRBD1 (6 bases). CDR1 and CDR2 from the germline V gene are SGHRS and YFSETQ. The ends were cut back, 1 base at V and 0 bases at J, with 14 bases in the middle. This CDR3 has 16 amino acids. This CDR3 reads CASSLSTQQGSYEQYF. The CDR3 DNA follows: TGCGCCAGCAGCTTGAGCACCCAACAGGGCTCCTACGAGCAGTACTTC.

This clonotype appeared many times. The rearrangement joins TRBV29-1 to TRBJ1-4; 10 bases are shared with TRBD1. The CDR3 is 13 amino acids. In germline, CDR1 is SQVTM, CDR2 ANQGSEA. V dropped 6 bases and J dropped 7; count of bases not matched to a gene: 5. DNA of the CDR3: TGCAGCGTCGGGACAGGGGAAAGTGAAAAACTGTTTTTT. Protein: CSVGTGESEKLFF.

This clonotype has a count of ten or more. J is TRBJ2-7 and V is TRBV30, with TRBD1 matching 9 bases. J lost 2 bases, V lost 1 base, and 9 bases had no gene match. Germline-derived CDR1 and CDR2 are GTSNPN and SVGIG (reference sequence). The CDR3 loop spans 16 amino acids. The CDR3 DNA sequence: TGTGCCTGGAGTGCCTACACAGGGGGCCCCACCTACGAGCAGTACTTC. This codes for CAWSAYTGGPTYEQYF. The whole variable domain, remainder taken from reference TRBV30 and TRBJ2-7, is SQTIHQWPATLVQPVGSPLSLECTVEGTSNPNLYWYRQAAGRGLQLLFYSVGIGQISSEVPQNLSASRPQDRQFILSSKKLLLSDSGFYLCAWSAYTGGPTYEQYFGPGTRLTVT.

This clonotype was seen more than once but under ten times. The chain links TRBV19 to TRBJ2-5; D is undetermined. Germline V CDR1 and CDR2: LNHDA, SQIVND (reference sequence). The germline V and J ends were trimmed by 1 base and 4 bases, with 13 bases remaining between them. This CDR3 comprises 15 residues. The CDR3 is CASSIGGSLPETQYF. CDR3 bases: TGTGCCAGTAGTATAGGAGGCTCCCTCCCAGAGACCCAGTACTTC.

J is TRBJ2-4 and V is TRBV28; D not resolved. V lost 4 bases and J 1 base, leaving 14 bases between the germline ends. The CDR3 has 16 amino acids. Germline CDR1 MDHEN, CDR2 SYDVKM. The CDR3 protein is CASSSTPSFAKNIQYF. The CDR3 DNA reads as TGTGCCAGCAGTTCAACCCCAAGTTTTGCCAAAAACATTCAGTACTTC.

This clonotype appeared many times. The chain links TRBV4-1 to TRBJ1-5; D may be TRBD1 (6 bases). The germline gives CDR1 MGHRA, CDR2 YSYEKL. V lost 1 base and J 6 bases, leaving 13 bases between the germline ends. The CDR3 runs to 15 residues. The CDR3 nucleotides are TGCGCCAGCAGCCAAGTTACAGGGAGTAGTCAGCCCCAGCATTTT. Its translation: CASSQVTGSSQPQHF.

About this clonotype itself: This may stem from a read error, because a much larger clone lies one nucleotide away. The chain recombines TRBV10-2 with TRBJ2-5, with no clear D. The CDR3 is 14 amino acids. Germline-derived CDR1 and CDR2 are WSHSY and SAAADI. The CDR3 DNA follows: TGCACCAGCATCCGAGCAAGGACCGAAGAGACCCAGTACTTC. Translated, it gives CTSIRARTEETQYF.

This clonotype was picked up many times. The rearrangement links TRBV13 to TRBJ2-2; D might be TRBD1 or TRBD2, each matching 5 bases. There are 15 residues in the CDR3. V was shortened by 5 bases and J by 5 bases, with 15 bases between the two germline ends. CDR1 is PRHDT and CDR2 is FYEKMQ in the germline V gene (reference sequence). The DNA of the CDR3 is TGTGCCAGCAGCCGCCGGGACCTAGGGACCGGGGAGCTGTTTTTT. Its protein product is CASSRRDLGTGELFF.

This clonotype was counted many times. The chain links TRBV19 to TRBJ2-1; 7 bases are a match to TRBD2. The CDR3 totals 14 residues. V gave up 5 bases and J gave up 6 bases; unmatched junction bases: 7. Germline CDR1 LNHDA, CDR2 SQIVND (reference sequence). CDR3 region: CASSASGPSNEQFF. DNA for the CDR3: TGTGCCAGTAGTGCTAGCGGCCCCTCCAATGAGCAGTTCTTC.

A remark on this clonotype: A much larger clone sits a single nucleotide away, making a read error possible. V and J are TRBV20-1 and TRBJ2-7; D is unclear. The CDR3 runs 12 residues. CDR1 is DFQATT, CDR2 SNEGSKA, per germline (reference sequence). For the CDR3, the DNA is TGCGGTGCTAGAGATTACACGGAGGAGCAGTACTTC. It encodes CGARDYTEEQYF.

This clonotype was seen repeatedly, ten times or more. The chain's CDR3 is CASSQAGQGRSEQFF. In nucleotides, the CDR3 is TGCGCCAGCAGCCAAGCAGGACAGGGACGCAGTGAGCAGTTCTTC. The rearrangement links TRBV4-1 to TRBJ2-1, with 8 bases lining up with TRBD1. Trimming removed 1 base from V and 9 bases from J; junction bases left unmatched: 8. This CDR3 contains 15 residues. In germline, CDR1 is MGHRA, CDR2 YSYEKL.

Concerning this clonotype itself: A read error may be the cause here, since a much bigger clone is one base away. V usage is TRBV12-3 or TRBV12-4 and J usage is TRBJ2-3; the D gene is possibly TRBD2 (6 bases). V lost 0 bases to trimming and J lost 6 bases, with 10 bases between them. There are 14 residues in the CDR3. The CDR3 here is CASSLAGRGDTQYF. The CDR3 bases are TGTGCCAGCAGTTTAGCGGGACGGGGGGATACGCAGTATTTT.

Worth noting for this clonotype: This may arise from a read error, as a much more abundant clone is one base away. The chain is built from TRBV5-1 and TRBJ2-4; tentatively, D is TRBD1 or TRBD2 (6 bases each). Trimming took 4 bases from V and 13 from J, leaving 21 bases between them. This CDR3 region has 14 residues. From germline, CDR1 is SGHRS and CDR2 YFSETQ. This chain's CDR3 is CASSPREVGGRQYF. The CDR3 DNA is TGCGCCAGCAGCCCGAGGGAGGTGGGGGGCCGGCAGTACTTC. Full variable domain (rest looked up from reference TRBV5-1 and TRBJ2-4): KAGVTQTPRYLIKTRGQQVTLSCSPISGHRSVSWYQQTPGQGLQFLFEYFSETQRNKGNFPGRFSGRQFSNSRSEMNVSTLELGDSALYLCASSPREVGGRQYFGAGTRLSVL.